The source of this T cell receptor (beta chain) is a study of T-cell reconstitution after alpha-beta-depleted transplantation in children. About this clonotype: One junction end does not reproduce the germline sequence, and a read error may be involved.

Preparation of the TCRbeta library involved a method that used unique molecular identifiers. TCRdb reanalysed the PCR reads using MiXCR and keeps one entry per CDR3 protein. The profile shows roughly 100,000 distinct CDR3 sequences, roughly 8.4% of them singletons. Germline V CDR1 and CDR2: LNHDA, SQIVND (reference sequence). The CDR3 consists of 14 residues. V is TRBV19 and J is TRBJ2-2; D remains unclear. The sequenced sample was PBMCs from the stem cell graft donor, obtained from the stem cell graft. The receptor comes from a human donor who donated a stem cell graft to a child with congenital amegakaryocytic thrombocytopenia. In DNA, the CDR3 is TGTGCCATTAGTATAAGGGCCATCACCGGGGAGCTGTTTTTT. Its protein is CAISIRAITGELFF.